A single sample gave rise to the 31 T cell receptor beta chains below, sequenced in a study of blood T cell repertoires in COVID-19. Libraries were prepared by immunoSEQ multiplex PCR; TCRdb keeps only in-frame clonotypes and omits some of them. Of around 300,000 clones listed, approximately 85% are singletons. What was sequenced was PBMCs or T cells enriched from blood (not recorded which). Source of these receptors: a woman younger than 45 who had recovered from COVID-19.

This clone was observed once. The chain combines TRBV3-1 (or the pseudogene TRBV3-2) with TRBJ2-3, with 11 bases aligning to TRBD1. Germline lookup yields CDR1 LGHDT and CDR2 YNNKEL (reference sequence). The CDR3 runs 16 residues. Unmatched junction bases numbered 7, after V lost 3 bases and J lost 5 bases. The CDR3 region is CASSHRDRGSGDTQYF. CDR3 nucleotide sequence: TGTGCCAGCAGCCACAGGGACAGGGGGTCGGGAGATACGCAGTATTTT.

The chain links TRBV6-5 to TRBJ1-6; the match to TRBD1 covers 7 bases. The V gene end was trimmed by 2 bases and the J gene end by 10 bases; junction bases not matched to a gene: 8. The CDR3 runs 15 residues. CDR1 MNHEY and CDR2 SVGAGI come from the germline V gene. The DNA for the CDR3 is TGTGCCAGCAGTTACGGAAACAGGGGAGGATCACCCCTCCACTTT. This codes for CASSYGNRGGSPLHF.

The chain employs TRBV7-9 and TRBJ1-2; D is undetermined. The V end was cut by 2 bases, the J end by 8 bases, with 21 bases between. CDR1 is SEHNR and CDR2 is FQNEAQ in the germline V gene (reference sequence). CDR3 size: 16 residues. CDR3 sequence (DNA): TGTGCCAGCAGCTTAAGTAAGGATCCGACAAGTACGGGCTACACCTTC. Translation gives CASSLSKDPTSTGYTF.

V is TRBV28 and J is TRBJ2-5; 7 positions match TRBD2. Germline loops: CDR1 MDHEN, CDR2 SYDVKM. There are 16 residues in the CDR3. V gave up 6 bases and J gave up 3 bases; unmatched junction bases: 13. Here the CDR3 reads CASSRLSAGAKETQYF. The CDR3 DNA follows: TGTGCCAGCAGCCGCCTGTCTGCGGGAGCCAAAGAGACCCAGTACTTC.

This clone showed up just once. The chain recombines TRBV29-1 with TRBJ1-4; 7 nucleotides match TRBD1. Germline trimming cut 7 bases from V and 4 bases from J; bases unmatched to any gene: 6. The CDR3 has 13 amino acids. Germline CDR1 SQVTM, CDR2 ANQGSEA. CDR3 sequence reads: CSARDRYNEKLFF. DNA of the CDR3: TGCAGCGCCCGGGACAGATATAATGAAAAACTGTTTTTT. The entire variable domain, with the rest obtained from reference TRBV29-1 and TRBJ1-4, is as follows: SAVISQKPSRDICQRGTSLTIQCQVDSQVTMMFWYRQQPGQSLTLIATANQGSEATYESGFVIDKFPISRPNLTFSTLTVSNMSPEDSSIYLCSARDRYNEKLFFGSGTQLSVL.

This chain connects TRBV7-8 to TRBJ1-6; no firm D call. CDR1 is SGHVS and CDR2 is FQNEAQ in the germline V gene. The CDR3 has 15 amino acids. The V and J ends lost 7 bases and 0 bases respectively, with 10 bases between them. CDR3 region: CASTAESSYNSPLHF. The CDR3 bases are TGTGCCAGCACCGCCGAGAGCTCCTATAATTCACCCCTCCACTTT.

In DNA form, the CDR3 reads TGTGCCAGCAGCAGGGGACAGGGATACAATGAGCAGTTCTTC. This translates into CASSRGQGYNEQFF. The V gene is TRBV7-9, the J gene TRBJ2-1, with 9 bases lining up with TRBD1. The CDR3 consists of 14 residues. Germline V gives CDR1 SEHNR, CDR2 FQNEAQ (reference sequence). J was trimmed by 4 bases and V by 5 bases; bases with no gene match: 3. Full variable domain (missing parts from reference TRBV7-9 and TRBJ2-1): DTGVSQNPRHKITKRGQNVTFRCDPISEHNRLYWYRQTLGQGPEFLTYFQNEAQLEKSRLLSDRFSAERPKGSFSTLEIQRTEQGDSAMYLCASSRGQGYNEQFFGPGTRLTVL.

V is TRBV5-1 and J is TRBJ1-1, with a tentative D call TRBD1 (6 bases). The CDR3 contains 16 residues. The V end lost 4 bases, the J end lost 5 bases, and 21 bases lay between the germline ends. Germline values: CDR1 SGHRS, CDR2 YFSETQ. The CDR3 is CASSLIAAKRGTEAFF. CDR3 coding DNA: TGCGCCAGCAGCCTTATCGCGGCCAAAAGGGGGACTGAAGCTTTCTTT.

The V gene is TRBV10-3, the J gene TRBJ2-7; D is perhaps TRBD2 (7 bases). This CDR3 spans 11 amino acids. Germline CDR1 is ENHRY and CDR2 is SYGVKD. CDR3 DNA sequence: TGTGCGGTCCGGGGGGCTTACGAGCAGTACTTC. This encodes CAVRGAYEQYF.

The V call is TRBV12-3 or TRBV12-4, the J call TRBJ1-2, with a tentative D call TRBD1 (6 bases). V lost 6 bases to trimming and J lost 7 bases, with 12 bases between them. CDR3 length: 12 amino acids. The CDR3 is CASSVNRVGYTF. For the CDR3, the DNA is TGTGCCAGCAGCGTGAACAGGGTTGGCTACACCTTC.

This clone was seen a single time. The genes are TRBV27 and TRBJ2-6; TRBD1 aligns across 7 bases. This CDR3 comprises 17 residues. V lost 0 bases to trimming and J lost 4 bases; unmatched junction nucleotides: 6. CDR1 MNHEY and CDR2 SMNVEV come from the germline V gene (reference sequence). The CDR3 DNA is TGTGCCAGCAGTTTATCCAGGGGGTCGTGGGGGGCCAACGTCCTGACTTTC. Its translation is CASSLSRGSWGANVLTF.

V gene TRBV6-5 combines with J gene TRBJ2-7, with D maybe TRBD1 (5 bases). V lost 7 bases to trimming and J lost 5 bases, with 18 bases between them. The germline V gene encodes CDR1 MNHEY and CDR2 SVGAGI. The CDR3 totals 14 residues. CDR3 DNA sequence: TGTGCCAGCAACCCCCCGCAGGGAAGAAACGAGCAGTACTTC. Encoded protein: CASNPPQGRNEQYF.

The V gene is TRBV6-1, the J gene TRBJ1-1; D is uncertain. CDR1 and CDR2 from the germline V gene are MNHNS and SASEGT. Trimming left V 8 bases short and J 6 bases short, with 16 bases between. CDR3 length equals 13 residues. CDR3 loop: CASYTRAGAEAFF. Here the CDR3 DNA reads TGTGCCAGCTATACTAGGGCCGGAGCTGAAGCTTTCTTT.

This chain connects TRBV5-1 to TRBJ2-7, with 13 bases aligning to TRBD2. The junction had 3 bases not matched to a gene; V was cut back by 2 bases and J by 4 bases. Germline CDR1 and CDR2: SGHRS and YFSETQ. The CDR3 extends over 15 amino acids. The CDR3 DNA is TGCGCCAGCAGCTTAGCACTAGCGGGAGGGTACGAGCAGTACTTC. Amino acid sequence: CASSLALAGGYEQYF.

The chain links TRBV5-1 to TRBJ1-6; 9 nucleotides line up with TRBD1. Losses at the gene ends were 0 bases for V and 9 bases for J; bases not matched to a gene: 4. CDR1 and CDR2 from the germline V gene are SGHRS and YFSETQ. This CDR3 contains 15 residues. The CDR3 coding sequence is TGCGCCAGCAGCTTGGGGACAGGGGAGAGTTCACCCCTCCACTTT. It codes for CASSLGTGESSPLHF.

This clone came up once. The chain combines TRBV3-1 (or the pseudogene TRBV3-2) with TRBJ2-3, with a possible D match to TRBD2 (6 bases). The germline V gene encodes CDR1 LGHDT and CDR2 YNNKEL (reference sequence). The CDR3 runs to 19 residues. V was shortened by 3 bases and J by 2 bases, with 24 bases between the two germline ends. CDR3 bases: TGTGCCAGCAGCCATAAGTTAGACTGGGAGGAGTACGTCACAGATACGCAGTATTTT. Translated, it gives CASSHKLDWEEYVTDTQYF.

The CDR3 loop reads CASSDLAGEGDNEQFF. DNA of the CDR3: TGCGCCAGCAGTGATTTAGCGGGAGAAGGCGACAATGAGCAGTTCTTC. This chain joins TRBV10-1 and TRBJ2-1; 9 positions match TRBD2. Germline V gene lookup returns CDR1 WNHNN and CDR2 SYGVQD (reference sequence). This CDR3 is 16 amino acids long. The J segment lost 5 bases and the V segment lost 3 bases, leaving 8 bases of the junction unmatched.

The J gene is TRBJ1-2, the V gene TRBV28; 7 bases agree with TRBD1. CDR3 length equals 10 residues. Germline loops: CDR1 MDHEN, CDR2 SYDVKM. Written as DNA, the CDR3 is TGTGTGTCGGGACAGATTGGCTACACCTTC. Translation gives CVSGQIGYTF.

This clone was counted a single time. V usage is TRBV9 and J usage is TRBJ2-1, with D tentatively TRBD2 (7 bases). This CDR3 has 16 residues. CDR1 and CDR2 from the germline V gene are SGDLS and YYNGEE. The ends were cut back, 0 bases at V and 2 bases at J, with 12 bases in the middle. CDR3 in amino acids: CASSVGGGVPYNEQFF. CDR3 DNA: TGTGCCAGCAGCGTAGGAGGGGGGGTCCCCTACAATGAGCAGTTCTTC.

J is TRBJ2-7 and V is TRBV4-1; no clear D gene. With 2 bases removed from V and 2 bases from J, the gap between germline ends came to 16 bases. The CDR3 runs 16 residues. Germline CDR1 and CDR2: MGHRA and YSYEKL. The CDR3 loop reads CASSQRATEYTYEQYF. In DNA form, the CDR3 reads TGCGCCAGCAGCCAACGAGCCACAGAATATACCTACGAGCAGTACTTC.

CDR3 sequence: CASRAGGLANEKLFF. The CDR3 DNA reads as TGTGCCAGTAGGGCAGGGGGCCTAGCTAATGAAAAACTGTTTTTT. This rearrangement joins TRBV19 to TRBJ1-4, with 8 positions matching TRBD1. Losses at the gene ends were 6 bases for V and 3 bases for J; bases not matched to a gene: 6. The CDR3 length is 15 residues. Germline V gene data show CDR1 as LNHDA and CDR2 as SQIVND (reference sequence).

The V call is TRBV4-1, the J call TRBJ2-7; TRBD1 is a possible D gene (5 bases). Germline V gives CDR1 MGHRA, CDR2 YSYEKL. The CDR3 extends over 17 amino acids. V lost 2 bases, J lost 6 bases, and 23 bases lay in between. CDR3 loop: CASSQRGNDIGWVEQYF. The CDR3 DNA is TGCGCCAGCAGCCAAAGGGGAAATGACATTGGCTGGGTCGAGCAGTACTTC.

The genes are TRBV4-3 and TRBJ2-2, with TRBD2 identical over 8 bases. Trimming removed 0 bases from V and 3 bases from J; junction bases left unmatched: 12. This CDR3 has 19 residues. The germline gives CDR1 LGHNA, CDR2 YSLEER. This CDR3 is CASSQEVLLVGRDTGELFF. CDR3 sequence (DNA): TGCGCCAGCAGCCAAGAAGTTTTGCTCGTCGGGAGGGACACCGGGGAGCTGTTTTTT.

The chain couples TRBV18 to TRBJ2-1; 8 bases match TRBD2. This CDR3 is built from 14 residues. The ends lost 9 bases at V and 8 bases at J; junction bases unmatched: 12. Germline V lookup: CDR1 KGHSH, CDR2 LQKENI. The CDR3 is CASSPGLDGDEQFF. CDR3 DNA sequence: TGTGCCAGTTCCCCGGGACTAGACGGGGATGAGCAGTTCTTC.

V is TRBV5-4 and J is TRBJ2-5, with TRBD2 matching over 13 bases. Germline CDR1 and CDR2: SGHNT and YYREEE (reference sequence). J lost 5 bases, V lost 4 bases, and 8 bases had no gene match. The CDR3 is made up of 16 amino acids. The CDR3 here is CASSLKTSGRSETQYF. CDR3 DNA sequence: TGTGCCAGCAGCCTGAAGACTAGCGGGAGGTCGGAGACCCAGTACTTC. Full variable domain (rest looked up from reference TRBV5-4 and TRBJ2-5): ETGVTQSPTHLIKTRGQQVTLRCSSQSGHNTVSWYQQALGQGPQFIFQYYREEENGRGNFPPRFSGLQFPNYSSELNVNALELDDSALYLCASSLKTSGRSETQYFGPGTRLLVL.

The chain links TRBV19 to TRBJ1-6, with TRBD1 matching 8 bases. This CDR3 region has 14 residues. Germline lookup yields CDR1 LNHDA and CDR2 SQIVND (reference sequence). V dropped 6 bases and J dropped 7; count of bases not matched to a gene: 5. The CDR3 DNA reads TGTGCCAGTAGACCTCGGACAGGGAATTCACCCCTCCACTTT. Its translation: CASRPRTGNSPLHF.

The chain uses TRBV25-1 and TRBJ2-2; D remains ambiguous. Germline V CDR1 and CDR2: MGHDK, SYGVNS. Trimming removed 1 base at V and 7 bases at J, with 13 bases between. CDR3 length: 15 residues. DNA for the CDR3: TGTGCCAGCAGTGAATTTACCGGGTCGGTCGGGGAGCTGTTTTTT. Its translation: CASSEFTGSVGELFF.

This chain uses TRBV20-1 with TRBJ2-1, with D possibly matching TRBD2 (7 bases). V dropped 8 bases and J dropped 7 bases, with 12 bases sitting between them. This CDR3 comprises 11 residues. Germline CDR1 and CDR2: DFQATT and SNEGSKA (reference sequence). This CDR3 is CSRGGVNEQFF. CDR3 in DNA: TGCAGTAGAGGGGGGGTGAATGAGCAGTTCTTC.

CDR3 DNA: TGTGCCAGCAGCTTTGGTAGAGACTCTCGAAGCTCCTACAATGAGCAGTTCTTC. This encodes CASSFGRDSRSSYNEQFF. V is TRBV7-9 and J is TRBJ2-1, with no clear D. V shed 3 bases and J shed 0 bases, with 18 bases lying between them. Germline V gene sequence: CDR1 SEHNR, CDR2 FQNEAQ (reference sequence). The CDR3 is made up of 18 amino acids.

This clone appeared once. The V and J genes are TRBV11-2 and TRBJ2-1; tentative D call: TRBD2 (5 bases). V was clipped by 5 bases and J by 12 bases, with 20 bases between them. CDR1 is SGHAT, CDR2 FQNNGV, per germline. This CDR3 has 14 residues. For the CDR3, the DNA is TGTGCCAGCAGCCTCGAACCCGGAGGCTACGTGCAGTTCTTC. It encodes CASSLEPGGYVQFF.

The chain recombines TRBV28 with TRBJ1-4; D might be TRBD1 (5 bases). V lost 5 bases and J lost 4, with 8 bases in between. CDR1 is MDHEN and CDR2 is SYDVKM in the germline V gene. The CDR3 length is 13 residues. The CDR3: CASSRQLNEKLFF. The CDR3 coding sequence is TGTGCCAGCAGTCGACAGCTTAATGAAAAACTGTTTTTT.